This TCR beta chain stems from a study of T cells expressing NK-cell markers (dated by TCRdb to about 2020). A note on the overall study: TCR beta-chain repertoires were profiled in sorted CD3+CD56+NKG2C+, CD3+CD56+NKG2C- and CD3+CD56-NKG2C+ T-cell subsets from several donors. Illumina HiSeq 2000/2500, MiSeq or NextSeq was used to sequence libraries as 2 x 150 bp reads. The study sequenced eight donors, all healthy volunteers chosen at random: three men and five women. Seven of the eight sequenced donors were HCMV-seropositive and one was HCMV-seronegative. The paper as a whole reports these results and caveats: For several donors, the dominant CD3+CD56+NKG2C+ clonotypes were among the top 10 CD8+ clonotypes and accounted for roughly 1.0-7.5% of CD8+ T cells. Those dominant clonotypes were again the most abundant among CD3+CD56-NKG2C+ cells in a few donors, at about 28.3-65%. It remained unclear whether the expanded NKG2C-expressing T cell clones were specific for HCMV antigens.

HCMV-specific IgG was detected in serum with a commercial ELISA kit to determine HCMV serostatus. Peripheral blood mononuclear cells were isolated from blood by Ficoll density gradient centrifugation. Remarks on this clonotype: It lacks a known antigen.

There are 13 amino acids in the CDR3, from cysteine to phenylalanine inclusive. The record lacks a DNA sequence. CDR1 MNHEY and CDR2 SMNVEV were looked up in the germline V gene (reference sequence). These reads were obtained on an Illumina HiSeq 2000. TCR beta cDNA libraries were made by 5'RACE template switching that added a universal primer site and unique molecular identifiers. cDNA synthesis was primed from the TCR beta constant segment and was followed by two successive PCR amplification steps. In the original analysis: MIGEC was used to demultiplex reads and group the reads by UMI, and MiTCR was used to assemble and quantify clonotypes. To exclude erroneous sequences, only TCR cDNA sequences supported by at least two reads were retained. The tcR package was used for downstream repertoire analysis, and clonotypes were matched across fractions by CDR3 nucleotide sequence plus V segment. VDJmatch was used to annotate antigen specificity against VDJdb, with one amino acid substitution in CDR3 permitted. With the reads reprocessed by TCRdb, a single entry stands for each CDR3 protein sequence and no DNA is reported. The V and J calls come from TCRdb's annotation, not from the publication. The table of this sample itemizes more than 400,000 distinct CDR3 sequences. The ten largest clones represent about 7.1% of the sample.

The receptor comes from a woman aged 18-70 years in good health. Sequencing was done on a sample of blood T cells: a sorted CD56 or NKG2C T cell subset, CD4+ or CD8+ T cells, or bulk PBMC T cells (not recorded which). In this chain, TRBV27 is recombined with TRBJ1-2. The CDR3 here reads CASSLSADLGYTF.